The clone carrying this T cell receptor (beta chain) was seen at least ten times. Its antigen is still unknown. CDR1 is SGHKS, CDR2 YYEKEE, per germline (reference sequence). The CDR3 length is 15 residues. The ends lost 2 bases at V and 5 bases at J; junction bases unmatched: 9. This specimen belongs to a study of CD8 T cells in ankylosing spondylitis. General study findings and limits: Clones linked to disease were reported to show significant enrichment in matched ankylosing spondylitis synovial fluid. One TCR beta motif, made up of under ten highly homologous variants, appeared characteristic of ankylosing spondylitis blood. Relatively scarce in peripheral blood, disease-linked clones were CD8+.

Libraries of TCR beta came from quantitative 5'-RACE with molecular barcodes. TCRdb re-called the 5' RACE reads through MiXCR, storing one row per CDR3 protein. The repertoire consists of roughly 470,000 distinct CDR3 sequences, with approximately 26% occurring once and the leading ten covering 0.89%. Specimen: blood, either unsorted or a sorted T cell fraction (not recorded which). This sequence was found in a male donor with ankylosing spondylitis. The chain recombines TRBV5-5 with TRBJ2-5, with 7 bases lining up with TRBD2. CDR3 protein: CASSFSKAGSETQYF. The CDR3 DNA sequence: TGTGCCAGCAGCTTTTCAAAAGCGGGAAGTGAGACCCAGTACTTC.